These 3 T cell receptor beta chains originate from one sample sequenced in a study of cytomegalovirus exposure and HLA in healthy donors. Both 60 Vbeta primers and 13 Jbeta primers went into the PCR. The protocol was immunoSEQ multiplex PCR, while the TCRdb copy is restricted to in-frame clones and leaves out a portion. The sample contains about 180,000 clones, around 77% of which appear only once. Sequencing used PBMCs. The receptors derive from a woman younger than 45 in good health and CMV-seronegative.

CDR3 sequence: CASSLVYRATPYEQYF. CDR3 DNA sequence: TGCGCCAGCAGCTTGGTGTACAGGGCGACCCCCTACGAGCAGTACTTC. The chain recombines TRBV5-1 with TRBJ2-7, with D maybe TRBD1 (6 bases). This CDR3 is built from 16 residues. CDR1 and CDR2 (germline): SGHRS, YFSETQ. V was pared by 0 bases and J by 2 bases, with 15 bases between.

This clone is medium-sized (0.01 to 0.1%) by share. The V gene is TRBV6-4, the J gene TRBJ2-3, with 7 bases lining up with TRBD2. CDR1 and CDR2 (germline): MRHNA, SNTAGT. CDR3 length: 16 amino acids. With V trimmed by 3 bases and J by 0 bases, 6 bases remained unmatched. CDR3 region: CASSDLAGESTDTQYF. The CDR3 nucleotides read TGTGCCAGCAGTGATCTTGCGGGGGAGAGCACAGATACGCAGTATTTT.

The chain joins TRBV6-5 to TRBJ2-1, with D tentatively TRBD1 (6 bases). This CDR3 is 15 amino acids long. Germline CDR1 is MNHEY and CDR2 is SVGAGI. V was trimmed by 0 bases and J by 4 bases, leaving 10 bases between them. CDR3 sequence reads: CASSYSGTPYNEQFF. The CDR3 coding sequence is TGTGCCAGCAGTTACTCCGGGACACCTTACAATGAGCAGTTCTTC.